The 25 T cell receptor beta chains in this list originate from one sample, sequenced in a study of blood T cells in healthy people across ages. Next came a second PCR, run for roughly 6 to 11 cycles, which used a sample-barcoded 5' primer along with a J-beta primer mix. In TCRdb, the 5' RACE reads were re-called with MiXCR into one record per CDR3 protein. The data contain around 870,000 distinct CDR3 sequences, 29% of them singletons. Sequencing input: blood. The receptors originated from a woman of 80 years or more in good health.

This clonotype has at least ten counts. The chain combines TRBV11-2 with TRBJ2-1; 11 bases align to TRBD2. V was pared by 4 bases and J by 5 bases, with 4 bases of the junction left unmatched. Germline CDR1 is SGHAT and CDR2 is FQNNGV. The CDR3 has 15 residues. CDR3 in DNA: TGTGCCAGCAGCTCCCGACTAGCGGGGAACAATGAGCAGTTCTTC. Residues: CASSSRLAGNNEQFF.

In the case of this clonotype: A read error may be the cause here, since a much bigger clone is one base away. The rearrangement joins TRBV20-1 to TRBJ1-5; maybe TRBD1 (5 bases). Germline CDR1 is DFQATT and CDR2 is SNEGSKA (reference sequence). The CDR3 has 13 amino acids. The CDR3 region is CGAYGGSNQPQHF. In DNA form, the CDR3 reads TGCGGTGCTTACGGGGGTAGCAATCAGCCCCAGCATTTT.

The genes are TRBV6-2 or TRBV6-3 and TRBJ2-3; TRBD2 matches 13 bases. V shed 6 bases and J 3 bases; nucleotides not matched to a gene: 6. CDR3 length: 16 amino acids. Germline values: CDR1 MNHEY, CDR2 SVGEGT. Here the CDR3 reads CASRTSGGPWTDTQYF. The DNA for the CDR3 is TGTGCCAGCAGGACTAGCGGGGGGCCCTGGACAGATACGCAGTATTTT.

Details on this clonotype: A much larger clonotype is one base distant, so this may be a read error. This chain uses TRBV4-3 with TRBJ2-3; TRBD2 matches 10 bases. Germline V gene sequence: CDR1 LGHNA, CDR2 YSLEER. J was trimmed by 8 bases and V by 0 bases; bases with no gene match: 11. The CDR3 runs 17 residues. The CDR3 DNA reads TGCGCCAGCAGCCAAGATGTGGCTAGCGGGGGTGGCGGTACGCAGTATTTT. Translation: CASSQDVASGGGGTQYF.

This clonotype was counted once. An end of the junction does not agree with germline; a read error may underlie this. The J gene is TRBJ2-7, the V gene TRBV20-1; weak D call: TRBD1 (6 bases). The CDR3 extends over 14 amino acids. From germline, CDR1 is DFQATT and CDR2 SNEGSKA (reference sequence). The CDR3 loop reads CGARDIDRRNEQYF. For the CDR3, the DNA is TGCGGTGCTAGAGATATTGACAGGAGGAACGAGCAGTACTTC.

This clonotype was observed many times. The chain is built from TRBV6-4 and TRBJ1-2; TRBD1 might be the D (6 bases). Germline CDR1 is MRHNA and CDR2 is SNTAGT. Trimming took 7 bases from V and 2 from J, leaving 17 bases between them. CDR3 length: 15 residues. The CDR3 is CASKEGDGGNYGYTF. In nucleotides, the CDR3 is TGTGCCAGCAAAGAGGGGGACGGGGGGAACTATGGCTACACCTTC.

This clonotype was seen at least ten times. The J gene is TRBJ1-6, the V gene TRBV2; D is uncertain. Trimming removed 4 bases at V and 7 bases at J, with 11 bases between. The CDR3 has 14 amino acids. Germline lookup yields CDR1 SNHLY and CDR2 FYNNEI. CDR3 bases: TGTGCCAGCAGTGTGGGTGGACCGAATTCACCCCTCCACTTT. It yields the protein CASSVGGPNSPLHF.

The rearrangement uses TRBV28 and TRBJ1-2; D remains ambiguous. This CDR3 is 12 amino acids long. CDR1 is MDHEN and CDR2 is SYDVKM in the germline V gene. Trimming left V 5 bases short and J 8 bases short, with 12 bases between. The CDR3 sequence: CASSPLERGYTF. In DNA, the CDR3 is TGTGCCAGCAGTCCCTTAGAGAGAGGCTACACCTTC.

In regard to this clonotype: A much larger clone differs by one base, so this may be a read error. The chain employs TRBV12-3 or TRBV12-4 and TRBJ2-5, with 10 bases lining up with TRBD1. The tail of the sequence fits TRBJ2-1 better, so the J call may be wrong. CDR3 length: 15 amino acids. The CDR3 loop reads CASSLETGGAETQFF. The CDR3 bases are TGTGCCAGCAGTTTGGAGACAGGGGGCGCGGAGACCCAGTTCTTC.

This clonotype was picked up many times. The CDR3 loop reads CASSPGYGNTDTQYF. The CDR3 DNA sequence: TGTGCCAGCAGCCCCGGATATGGTAACACAGATACGCAGTATTTT. The genes are TRBV7-9 and TRBJ2-3; D gene uncertain. V was shortened by 5 bases and J by 2 bases, with 14 bases between the two germline ends. This CDR3 has 15 residues. Germline CDR1 is SEHNR and CDR2 is FQNEAQ (reference sequence).

The table lists this clonotype with many counts. The gene calls are TRBV18 and TRBJ2-3, with D perhaps TRBD2 (6 bases). CDR1 is KGHSH and CDR2 is LQKENI in the germline V gene. V lost 2 bases and J lost 1, with 10 bases in between. The CDR3 totals 15 residues. Here the CDR3 reads CASSPEIAGTDTQYF. CDR3 coding DNA: TGTGCCAGCTCACCAGAGATAGCGGGCACAGATACGCAGTATTTT.

In this sample, this clonotype turned up many times. V and J are TRBV6-2 or TRBV6-3 and TRBJ1-1; D unclear. CDR1 is MNHEY and CDR2 is SVGEGT in the germline V gene. The CDR3 is 14 residues long. V was trimmed by 5 bases and J by 1 base, leaving 11 bases between them. CDR3 nucleotide sequence: TGTGCCAGCAGTGAAAACGGCGGGAACACTGAAGCTTTCTTT. Its translation: CASSENGGNTEAFF.

As for this clonotype: A clone one base away is much larger, so this may be a read error. The chain employs TRBV6-2 or TRBV6-3 and TRBJ2-3; the D is unclear. Germline loops: CDR1 MNHEY, CDR2 SVGEGT. The CDR3 has 16 amino acids. Trimming removed 8 bases at V and 0 bases at J, with 18 bases between. The CDR3 sequence: CASESSHYTSTDTQYF. The CDR3 region has the DNA TGTGCCAGCGAATCCTCCCACTACACTAGCACAGATACGCAGTATTTT.

This clonotype was seen more than once but under ten times. The V call is TRBV5-1, the J call TRBJ1-1; D uncertain. The germline V gene has CDR1 SGHRS and CDR2 YFSETQ. The ends were cut back, 6 bases at V and 1 base at J, with 10 bases in the middle. The CDR3 totals 13 residues. The CDR3 loop is CASKSQENTEAFF. DNA for the CDR3: TGCGCCAGCAAATCTCAGGAGAACACTGAAGCTTTCTTT.

This clonotype came up many times. This sequence joins TRBV12-3 or TRBV12-4 and TRBJ2-5, with 7 nucleotides matching TRBD1. CDR3 size: 14 residues. Trimming took 5 bases from V and 5 from J; bases not matched to a gene: 8. The CDR3 loop is CASSVTGVTETQYF. For the CDR3, the DNA is TGTGCCAGCAGTGTCACAGGGGTAACGGAGACCCAGTACTTC.

As DNA, the CDR3 is TGTGCCACCTCCGCCAGGGCGATCGTCAATGAGCAGTACTTC. Translated: CATSARAIVNEQYF. The genes are TRBV15 and TRBJ2-5; D might be TRBD1 (5 bases). The CDR3 has 14 residues. The V end lost 8 bases, the J end lost 11 bases, and 24 bases lay between the germline ends. Germline assignment: CDR1 LNHNV and CDR2 YYDKDF (reference sequence).

The V call is TRBV2, the J call TRBJ2-5; 12 bases agree with TRBD2. The CDR3 is 16 residues long. The V gene's germline CDR1 is SNHLY and CDR2 FYNNEI. Trimming took 5 bases from V and 11 from J; bases not matched to a gene: 15. For the CDR3, the DNA is TGTGCCAGCAGTTCTACACTAGCGGGGGGAGGGAATGAGCAGTACTTC. Encoded protein: CASSSTLAGGGNEQYF.

Worth noting for this clonotype: This clone may be a read error of a much larger clone one base away. V is TRBV3-1 and J is TRBJ1-1; D is uncertain. The V gene lost 1 base and the J gene lost 1 base, with 4 bases spanning the gap. Per the germline V gene, CDR1 is LGHDT and CDR2 is YNNKEL (reference sequence). The CDR3 runs to 13 residues. The CDR3 loop is CASSQAENTEAFF. The DNA of the CDR3 is TGTGCCAGCAGCCAAGCCGAGAACACTGAAGCTTTCTTT.

V usage is TRBV19 and J usage is TRBJ2-4, with TRBD1 as a possible D gene (6 bases). CDR3 size: 16 residues. The germline CDR1 and CDR2 sequences are LNHDA and SQIVND (reference sequence). V shed 5 bases and J shed 0 bases, with 14 bases lying between them. DNA of the CDR3: TGTGCCAGTAGTGCCCTCGGACAGCTAGCCAAAAACATTCAGTACTTC. Translated: CASSALGQLAKNIQYF.

The J gene is TRBJ1-1, the V gene TRBV20-1; 10 nucleotides agree with TRBD1. Germline V gene sequence: CDR1 DFQATT, CDR2 SNEGSKA (reference sequence). The CDR3 totals 12 residues. Trimming took 5 bases from V and 9 from J; bases not matched to a gene: 6. The CDR3 is CSAQGQGIKAFF. The CDR3, as DNA: TGCAGTGCTCAGGGACAGGGGATAAAAGCTTTCTTT.

The sample holds one count of this clonotype. It may be a read error: a sequence one base away is much more abundant. V gene TRBV5-1 combines with J gene TRBJ2-7; D tentatively fits TRBD1 or TRBD2 (5 bases each). The CDR3 is 15 amino acids. Germline V lookup: CDR1 SGHRS, CDR2 YFSETQ. CDR3 sequence: CAGSLVGANTYEQYF. The CDR3, as DNA: TGCGCCGGCAGCTTGGTCGGGGCTAATACTTACGAGCAGTACTTC. Looking up the rest from reference TRBV5-1 and TRBJ2-7 gives the full variable domain: KAGVTQTPRYLIKTRGQQVTLSCSPISGHRSVSWYQQTPGQGLQFLFEYFSETQRNKGNFPGRFSGRQFSNSRSEMNVSTLELGDSALYLCAGSLVGANTYEQYFGPGTRLTVT.

For the CDR3, the DNA is TGTGCCAGCAGCCCCCCCCGGCAGGGGGGGACCGGGGAGCTGTTTTTT. Protein: CASSPPRQGGTGELFF. V and J are TRBV7-2 and TRBJ2-2; perhaps D is TRBD1 or TRBD2 (7 bases each). This CDR3 is 16 amino acids long. Germline lookup yields CDR1 SGHTA and CDR2 FQGNSA. Trimming took 5 bases from V and 5 from J, leaving 18 bases between them.

The chain links TRBV7-2 to TRBJ2-2; TRBD1 matches at 10 bases. This CDR3 spans 17 amino acids. Trimming at V came to 3 bases and at J to 0 bases, leaving 4 bases not matched to a gene. CDR1 is SGHTA, CDR2 FQGNSA, per germline. CDR3 sequence reads: CASSFWTGGPNTGELFF. The CDR3 DNA reads TGTGCCAGCAGCTTTTGGACAGGGGGTCCGAACACCGGGGAGCTGTTTTTT.

This rearrangement joins TRBV7-2 to TRBJ1-1; 9 bases align to TRBD1. The J segment lost 4 bases and the V segment lost 0 bases, leaving 6 bases of the junction unmatched. Germline CDR1 and CDR2: SGHTA and FQGNSA. This CDR3 has 16 residues. Here the CDR3 DNA reads TGTGCCAGCAGCTTAGCAGGGACAGGGTTGACCACTGAAGCTTTCTTT. Its protein is CASSLAGTGLTTEAFF.

The chain employs TRBV4-2 and TRBJ2-5; maybe TRBD2 (6 bases). V was trimmed by 0 bases and J by 11 bases, leaving 19 bases between them. From germline, CDR1 is LGHNA and CDR2 YNFKEQ. CDR3 length: 15 amino acids. CDR3 residues: CASSQEQREDNEQYF. The CDR3 region has the DNA TGTGCCAGCAGCCAAGAACAAAGGGAGGACAATGAGCAGTACTTC.